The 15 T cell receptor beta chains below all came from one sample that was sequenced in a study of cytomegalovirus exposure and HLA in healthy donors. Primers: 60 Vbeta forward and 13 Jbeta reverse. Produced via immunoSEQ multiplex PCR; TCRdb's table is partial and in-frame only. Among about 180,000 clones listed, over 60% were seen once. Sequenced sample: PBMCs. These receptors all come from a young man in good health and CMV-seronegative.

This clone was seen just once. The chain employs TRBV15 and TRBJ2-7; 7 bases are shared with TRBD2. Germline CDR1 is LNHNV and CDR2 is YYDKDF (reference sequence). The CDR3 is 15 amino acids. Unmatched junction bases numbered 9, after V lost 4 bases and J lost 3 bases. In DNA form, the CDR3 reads TGTGCCACCAGCATCCCTCCAGCGGGGAACTACGAGCAGTACTTC. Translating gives CATSIPPAGNYEQYF.

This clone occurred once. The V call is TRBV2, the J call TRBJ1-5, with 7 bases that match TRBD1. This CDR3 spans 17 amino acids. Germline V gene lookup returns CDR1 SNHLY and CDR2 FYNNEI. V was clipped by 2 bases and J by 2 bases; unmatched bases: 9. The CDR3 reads CASSEPGGHRGNQPQHF. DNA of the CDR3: TGTGCCAGCAGTGAACCAGGGGGGCACCGGGGCAATCAGCCCCAGCATTTT. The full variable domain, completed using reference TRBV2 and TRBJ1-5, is EPEVTQTPSHQVTQMGQEVILRCVPISNHLYFYWYRQILGQKVEFLVSFYNNEISEKSEIFDDQFSVERPDGSNFTLKIRSTKLEDSAMYFCASSEPGGHRGNQPQHFGDGTRLSIL.

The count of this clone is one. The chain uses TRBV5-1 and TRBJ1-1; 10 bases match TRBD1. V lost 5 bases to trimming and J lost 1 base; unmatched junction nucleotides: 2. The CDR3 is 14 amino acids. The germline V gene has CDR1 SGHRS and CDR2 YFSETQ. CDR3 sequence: CASRTGGENTEAFF. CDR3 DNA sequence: TGCGCCAGCAGGACAGGGGGCGAGAACACTGAAGCTTTCTTT.

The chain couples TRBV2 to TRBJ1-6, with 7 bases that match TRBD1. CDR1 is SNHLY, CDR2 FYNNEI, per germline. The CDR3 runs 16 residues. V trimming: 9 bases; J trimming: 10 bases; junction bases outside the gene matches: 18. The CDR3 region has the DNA TGTGCCAGTGCTTTCTGGGGGGAAAGGGGGCGATCACCCCTCCACTTT. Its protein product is CASAFWGERGRSPLHF.

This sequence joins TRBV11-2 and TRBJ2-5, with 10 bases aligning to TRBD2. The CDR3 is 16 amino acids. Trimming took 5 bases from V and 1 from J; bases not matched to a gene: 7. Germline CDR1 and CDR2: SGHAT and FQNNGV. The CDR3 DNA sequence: TGTGCCAGCAGCCCCCGACTAGCGGGTGGCCAAGAGACCCAGTACTTC. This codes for CASSPRLAGGQETQYF.

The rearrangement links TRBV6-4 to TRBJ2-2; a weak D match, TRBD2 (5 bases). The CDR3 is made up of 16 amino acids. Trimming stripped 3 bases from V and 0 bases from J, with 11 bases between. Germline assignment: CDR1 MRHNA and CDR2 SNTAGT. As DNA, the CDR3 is TGTGCCAGCAGTGAGGATGCGGGCGCGAACACCGGGGAGCTGTTTTTT. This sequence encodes CASSEDAGANTGELFF.

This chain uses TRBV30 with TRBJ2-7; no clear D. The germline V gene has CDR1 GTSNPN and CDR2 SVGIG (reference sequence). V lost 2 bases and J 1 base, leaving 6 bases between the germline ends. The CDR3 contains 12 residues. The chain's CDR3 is CAWSITSYEQYF. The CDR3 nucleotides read TGTGCCTGGAGTATTACTTCCTACGAGCAGTACTTC.

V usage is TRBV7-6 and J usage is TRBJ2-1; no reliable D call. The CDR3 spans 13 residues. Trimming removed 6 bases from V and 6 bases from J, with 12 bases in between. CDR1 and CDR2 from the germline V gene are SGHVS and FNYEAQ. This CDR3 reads CASSQVSGNEQFF. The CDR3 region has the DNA TGTGCCAGCAGTCAAGTCAGTGGCAATGAGCAGTTCTTC.

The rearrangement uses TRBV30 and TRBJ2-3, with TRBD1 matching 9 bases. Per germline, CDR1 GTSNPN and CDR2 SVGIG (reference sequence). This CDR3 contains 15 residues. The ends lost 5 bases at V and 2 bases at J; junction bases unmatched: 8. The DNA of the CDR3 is TGTGCCTGGGATCCCGGGACAGGGAACACAGATACGCAGTATTTT. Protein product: CAWDPGTGNTDTQYF. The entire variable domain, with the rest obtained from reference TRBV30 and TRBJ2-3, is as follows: SQTIHQWPATLVQPVGSPLSLECTVEGTSNPNLYWYRQAAGRGLQLLFYSVGIGQISSEVPQNLSASRPQDRQFILSSKKLLLSDSGFYLCAWDPGTGNTDTQYFGPGTRLTVL.

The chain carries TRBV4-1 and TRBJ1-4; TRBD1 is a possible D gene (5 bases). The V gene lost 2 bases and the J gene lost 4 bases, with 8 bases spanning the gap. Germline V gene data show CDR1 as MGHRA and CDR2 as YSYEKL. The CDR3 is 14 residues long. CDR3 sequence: CASSQQGLNEKLFF. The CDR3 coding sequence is TGCGCCAGCAGCCAACAGGGCCTTAATGAAAAACTGTTTTTT.

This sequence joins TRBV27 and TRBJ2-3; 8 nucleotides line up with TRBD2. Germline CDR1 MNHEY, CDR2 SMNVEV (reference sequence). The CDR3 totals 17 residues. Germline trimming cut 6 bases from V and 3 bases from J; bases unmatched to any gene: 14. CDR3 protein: CASSSLSGVDGTDTQYF. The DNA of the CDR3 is TGTGCCAGCAGCTCCCTTAGCGGGGTTGATGGAACAGATACGCAGTATTTT.

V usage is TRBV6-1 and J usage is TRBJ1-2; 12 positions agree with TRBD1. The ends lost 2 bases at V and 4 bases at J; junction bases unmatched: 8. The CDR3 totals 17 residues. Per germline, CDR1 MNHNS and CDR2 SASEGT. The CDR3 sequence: CASSERVGTGGPYGYTF. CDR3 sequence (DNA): TGTGCCAGCAGTGAACGGGTCGGGACAGGGGGCCCCTATGGCTACACCTTC.

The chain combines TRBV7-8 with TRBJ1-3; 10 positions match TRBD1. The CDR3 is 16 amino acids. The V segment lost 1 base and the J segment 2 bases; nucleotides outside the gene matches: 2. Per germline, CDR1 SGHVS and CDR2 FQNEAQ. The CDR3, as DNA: TGTGCCAGCAGCTTAGGGGACAGGGGAGCTGGAAACACCATATATTTT. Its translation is CASSLGDRGAGNTIYF.

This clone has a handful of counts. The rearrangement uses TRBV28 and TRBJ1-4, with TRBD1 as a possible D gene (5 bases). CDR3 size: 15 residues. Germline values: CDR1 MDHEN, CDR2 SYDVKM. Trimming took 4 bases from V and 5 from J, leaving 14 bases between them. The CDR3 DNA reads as TGTGCCAGCAGTTCGATGGGGGGGTTCAATGAAAAACTGTTTTTT. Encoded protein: CASSSMGGFNEKLFF.

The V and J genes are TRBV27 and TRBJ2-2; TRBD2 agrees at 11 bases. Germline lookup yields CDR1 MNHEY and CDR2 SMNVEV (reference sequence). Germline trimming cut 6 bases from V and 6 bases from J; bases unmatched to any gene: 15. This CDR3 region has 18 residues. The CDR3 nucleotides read TGTGCCAGCAGCCGGCTAGCGGGAGGCTCAGGGGGTCCCGGGGAGCTGTTTTTT. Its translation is CASSRLAGGSGGPGELFF.